This TCR beta chain was captured in a study of T cell responses to AZD1222 COVID-19 vaccine. The study's findings and limits: An increase in Spike-specific TCR breadth and depth was observed after two AZD1222 doses. Repertoire sampling was restricted to post-peak T cell response timepoints.

Only in-frame clones appear in the TCRdb table, and some are missing; sequencing was by immunoSEQ multiplex PCR. The sample lists fewer than 130,000 clones, roughly 90% seen once, with 15% in the top ten. Germline loops: CDR1 WNHNN, CDR2 SYGVQD (reference sequence). The V end was cut by 2 bases, the J end by 1 base, with 6 bases between. There are 14 residues in the CDR3. Concerning this clone itself: Its antigen is not known.

This specimen consisted of peripheral blood, obtained 28 days after the second AZD1222 dose. This TCR was sampled from an adult who received the AZD1222 COVID-19 vaccine. The chain carries TRBV10-1 and TRBJ2-1; D is possibly TRBD2 (5 bases). CDR3: CASSERESYNEQFF. The CDR3 bases are TGCGCCAGCAGTGAGCGGGAATCCTACAATGAGCAGTTCTTC.